This T cell receptor (beta chain) was profiled in a study of cytomegalovirus exposure and HLA in healthy donors. A single count supports this clone. Its antigen remains unknown. Study-level findings and limits: One variant, a missense change in DCLRE1C, was linked in a later analysis to TCR beta V- and J-gene trimming. Presence/absence comparisons presumed near-even sequencing depth among donors. Certain indistinguishable V segments, among them TRBV6-2 and TRBV6-3, were excluded.

The V end lost 4 bases, the J end lost 3 bases, and 12 bases lay between the germline ends. Germline V gene lookup returns CDR1 SNHLY and CDR2 FYNNEI. This CDR3 is 14 amino acids long. The PCR had 60 Vbeta and 13 Jbeta primers. The data were produced by immunoSEQ multiplex PCR, yet TCRdb's version contains in-frame clones alone and is incomplete. Among a few hundred thousand clones listed, approximately 80% were seen once. V and J are TRBV2 and TRBJ1-1; D remains unclear. This clonotype was obtained from a woman in her sixties or seventies in good health and CMV-seropositive. The specimen sequenced was PBMCs. DNA of the CDR3: TGTGCCAGCAGTGTCTCGCGTTTGGACACTGAAGCTTTCTTT. It translates to CASSVSRLDTEAFF. Full variable domain (outside the CDR3, taken from reference TRBV2 and TRBJ1-1): EPEVTQTPSHQVTQMGQEVILRCVPISNHLYFYWYRQILGQKVEFLVSFYNNEISEKSEIFDDQFSVERPDGSNFTLKIRSTKLEDSAMYFCASSVSRLDTEAFFGQGTRLTVV.